The 7 T cell receptor beta chains below all came from one sample that was sequenced in a study of CD8+CD57+ T cells in acquired aplastic anemia. Genomic DNA, the template, was used for profiling of the TCR beta VDJ and CDR3. Via MiXCR, TCRdb re-called the reads, giving one row per CDR3 protein. Of about 160,000 distinct CDR3 sequences in the sample, roughly 40% were seen once. Material for sequencing was sorted CD4+, CD8+, or CD8+CD57+ T cells (not recorded which) from PBMCs. The receptors stem from a human donor in good health.

The genes are TRBV19 and TRBJ2-1, with 8 bases fitting TRBD1. CDR1 and CDR2 from the germline V gene are LNHDA and SQIVND (reference sequence). This CDR3 is 14 amino acids long. The J segment lost 7 bases and the V segment lost 4 bases, leaving 6 bases of the junction unmatched. CDR3 coding DNA: TGTGCCAGTAGTACAGGGGGCGCCCAGAATGAGCAGTTCTTC. Translation gives CASSTGGAQNEQFF.

This clonotype has only a few counts. This may arise from a read error, as a much more abundant clone is one base away. V usage is TRBV7-9 and J usage is TRBJ2-5; 7 bases fit TRBD2. The CDR3 is made up of 16 amino acids. The V gene end was trimmed by 3 bases and the J gene end by 5 bases; junction bases not matched to a gene: 12. The germline gives CDR1 SEHNR, CDR2 FQNEAQ (reference sequence). The CDR3, as DNA: TGTGCCAGCAGCTTTGGAGCTAGCGGAGATCGGGAGACCCAGTACTTC. Translation: CASSFGASGDRETQYF.

The V and J genes are TRBV11-1 and TRBJ2-7, with 12 positions matching TRBD2. The CDR3 is 16 residues long. From germline, CDR1 is SGHAT and CDR2 FQDESV (reference sequence). V lost 8 bases, J lost 3 bases, and 11 bases stayed unmatched. As DNA, the CDR3 is TGTGCCAGCGGACTAGCGGGGAGGAACACCTTCTACGAGCAGTACTTC. This codes for CASGLAGRNTFYEQYF.

The chain couples TRBV7-2 to TRBJ1-2; no reliable D call. Germline V CDR1 and CDR2: SGHTA, FQGNSA. This CDR3 is built from 12 residues. V was clipped by 3 bases and J by 6 bases, with 8 bases between them. The CDR3 DNA reads TGTGCCAGCAGCTTTTCGGGGAATGGCTACACCTTC. Amino acid sequence: CASSFSGNGYTF.

This clonotype came up a few times. The V gene is TRBV2, the J gene TRBJ1-5; D is ambiguous. CDR3 size: 13 residues. Germline assignment: CDR1 SNHLY and CDR2 FYNNEI. Deletions cut 6 bases from V and 3 bases from J, with 9 bases between. CDR3 region: CASSRMINQPQHF. As DNA, the CDR3 is TGTGCCAGCAGCCGGATGATCAATCAGCCCCAGCATTTT.

This clonotype was seen a few times. This may be a read error, as it is one base from a much larger clone. The rearrangement uses TRBV20-1 and TRBJ2-1; 9 bases map to TRBD2. CDR1 and CDR2 from the germline V gene are DFQATT and SNEGSKA (reference sequence). The CDR3 spans 15 residues. The ends lost 1 base at V and 8 bases at J; junction bases unmatched: 9. This chain's CDR3 is CSARVGLARTYEQFF. Written as DNA, the CDR3 is TGCAGTGCTAGAGTAGGACTAGCGAGAACCTATGAGCAGTTCTTC.

In this sample, this clonotype turned up many times. The chain links TRBV9 to TRBJ2-3; 13 nucleotides match TRBD2. The CDR3 sequence is 17 residues long. The germline CDR1 and CDR2 sequences are SGDLS and YYNGEE. J lost 4 bases, V lost 3 bases, and 8 bases had no gene match. CDR3 residues: CASSARTSGSDSDTQYF. In DNA, the CDR3 is TGTGCCAGCAGCGCTCGGACTAGCGGGAGTGACTCAGATACGCAGTATTTT.